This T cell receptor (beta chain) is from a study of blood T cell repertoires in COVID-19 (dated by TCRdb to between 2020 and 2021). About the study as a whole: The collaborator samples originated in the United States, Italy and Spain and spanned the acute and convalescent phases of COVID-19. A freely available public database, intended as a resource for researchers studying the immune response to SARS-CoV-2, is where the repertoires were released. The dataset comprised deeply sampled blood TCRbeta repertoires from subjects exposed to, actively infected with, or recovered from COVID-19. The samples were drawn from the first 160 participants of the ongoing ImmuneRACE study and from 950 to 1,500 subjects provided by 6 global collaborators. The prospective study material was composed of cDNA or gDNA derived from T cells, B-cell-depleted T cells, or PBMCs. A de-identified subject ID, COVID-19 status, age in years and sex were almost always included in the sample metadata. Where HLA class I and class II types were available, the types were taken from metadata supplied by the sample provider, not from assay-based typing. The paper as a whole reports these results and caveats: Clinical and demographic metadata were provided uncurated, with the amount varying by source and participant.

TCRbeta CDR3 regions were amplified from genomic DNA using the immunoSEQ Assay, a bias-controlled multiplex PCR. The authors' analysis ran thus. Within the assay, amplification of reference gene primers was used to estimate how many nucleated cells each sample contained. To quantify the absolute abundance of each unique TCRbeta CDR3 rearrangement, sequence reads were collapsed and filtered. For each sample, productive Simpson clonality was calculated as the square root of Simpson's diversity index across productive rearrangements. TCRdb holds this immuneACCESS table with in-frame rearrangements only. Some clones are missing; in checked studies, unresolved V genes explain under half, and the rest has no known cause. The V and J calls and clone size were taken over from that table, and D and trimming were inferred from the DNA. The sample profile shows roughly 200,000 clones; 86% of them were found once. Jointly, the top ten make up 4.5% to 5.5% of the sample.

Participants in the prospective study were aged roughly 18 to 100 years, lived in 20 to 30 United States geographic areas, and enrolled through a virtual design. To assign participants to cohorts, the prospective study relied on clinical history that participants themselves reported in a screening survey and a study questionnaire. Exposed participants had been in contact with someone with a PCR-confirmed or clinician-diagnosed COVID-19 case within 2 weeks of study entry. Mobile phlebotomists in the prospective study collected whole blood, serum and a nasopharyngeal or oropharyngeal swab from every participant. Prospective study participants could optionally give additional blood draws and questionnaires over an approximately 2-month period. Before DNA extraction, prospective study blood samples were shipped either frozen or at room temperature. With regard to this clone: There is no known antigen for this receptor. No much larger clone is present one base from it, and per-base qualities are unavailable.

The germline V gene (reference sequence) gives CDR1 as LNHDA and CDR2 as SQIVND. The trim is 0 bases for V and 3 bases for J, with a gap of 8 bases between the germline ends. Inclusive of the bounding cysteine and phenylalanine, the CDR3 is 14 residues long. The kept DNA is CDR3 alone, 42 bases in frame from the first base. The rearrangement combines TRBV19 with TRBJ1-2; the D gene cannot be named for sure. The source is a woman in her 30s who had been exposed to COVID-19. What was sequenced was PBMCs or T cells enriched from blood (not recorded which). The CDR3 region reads CASSIDQAYYGYTF. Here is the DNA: TGTGCCAGTAGTATAGATCAAGCCTACTATGGCTACACCTTC.